These 3 T cell receptor beta chains were all obtained from the same sample, sequenced in a study of T cell responses to AZD1222 COVID-19 vaccine. Sequencing was performed with immunoSEQ multiplex PCR; in TCRdb, only in-frame clones are kept and a portion is missing. Of around 160,000 clones in the sample, about 88% were seen once. The material was peripheral blood, obtained on day 0 of AZD1222 vaccination. These receptors originate from an adult in good health.

This sequence joins TRBV19 and TRBJ1-1; no firm D call. Germline V lookup: CDR1 LNHDA, CDR2 SQIVND (reference sequence). V was trimmed by 0 bases and J by 2 bases, leaving 10 bases between them. This CDR3 comprises 15 residues. The chain's CDR3 is CASSIDLAGNTEAFF. Here the CDR3 DNA reads TGTGCCAGTAGTATAGATCTAGCCGGAAACACTGAAGCTTTCTTT.

V usage is TRBV11-2 and J usage is TRBJ2-1; TRBD2 agrees at 7 bases. J was trimmed by 4 bases and V by 5 bases; bases with no gene match: 14. The CDR3 spans 17 residues. Germline V lookup: CDR1 SGHAT, CDR2 FQNNGV. The CDR3 DNA reads as TGTGCCAGCAGCCGAAGGACGGGGGGAGCGTTTTACAATGAGCAGTTCTTC. Translated, it gives CASSRRTGGAFYNEQFF.

The chain recombines TRBV5-5 with TRBJ1-1, with unresolved D. V lost 1 base and J lost 1, with 14 bases in between. The germline V gene has CDR1 SGHKS and CDR2 YYEKEE (reference sequence). CDR3 size: 16 residues. The chain's CDR3 is CASSLFLDMGNTEAFF. The CDR3 DNA reads TGTGCCAGCAGCTTGTTTCTGGATATGGGGAACACTGAAGCTTTCTTT.